The entry below gives a single T cell receptor beta chain sequence along with its context. Antigen: not known. Primers for the PCR totalled 60 Vbeta and 13 Jbeta. Here immunoSEQ multiplex PCR was the method, and the copy in TCRdb shows in-frame clones only, minus some. The table has 130,000 to 150,000 clones, 74% seen once. These data come from a study of cytomegalovirus exposure and HLA in healthy donors. The overall study: Findings of an earlier analysis included around 100 million unique TCR beta sequences from about 180 million T cells. Notes on the study in general: Per a prior analysis, the majority of TCR beta V segments were productive roughly 87% or roughly 30% of the time. Later, TCR association rates were found to vary by HLA locus, highest for DRB1 and lowest for HLA-C.

This CDR3 is built from 12 residues. The V gene lost 4 bases and the J gene lost 5 bases, with 8 bases spanning the gap. Looked up from germline, CDR1 is LNHDA and CDR2 is SQIVND (reference sequence). Healthy bone marrow donors made up the donor group. This chain uses TRBV19 with TRBJ2-5; no reliable D call. Sequenced sample: PBMCs. This TCR derives from a man aged 18 to 35 in good health and CMV-seropositive. In DNA form, the CDR3 reads TGTGCCAGTAGTAGGGCAATGGAGACCCAGTACTTC. Its translation: CASSRAMETQYF.